This T cell receptor beta chain appears in the sequencing data of a study of CD8+CD57+ T cells in acquired aplastic anemia. Study summary: Yields of DNA that came from sorted CD4+ and CD8+ cells averaged roughly 3 ug. Healthy-donor CD4+ cells averaged around 10 million reads. Study-level findings and limits: No significant patient-versus-control difference appeared in CD8+ Simpson's diversity.

Concerning this clonotype itself: As yet, its antigen is unknown.

Template material for TCR beta VDJ and CDR3 profiling consisted of genomic DNA. TCRdb called the reads again in MiXCR, with one record for every CDR3 protein. The table includes around 180,000 distinct CDR3 sequences, 50% to 75% detected once. This TCR was sampled from a human donor in good health. The sequencing sample was made of sorted CD4+, CD8+, or CD8+CD57+ T cells (not recorded which) from PBMCs.

CDR3 sequence: CSVELAGGYEQYF. As DNA, the CDR3 is TGCAGCGTTGAGCTAGCGGGTGGGTACGAGCAGTACTTC. V gene TRBV29-1 combines with J gene TRBJ2-7; 8 bases fit TRBD2. Germline V gene data show CDR1 as SQVTM and CDR2 as ANQGSEA. The CDR3 contains 13 residues. J lost 4 bases, V lost 3 bases, and 5 bases had no gene match.